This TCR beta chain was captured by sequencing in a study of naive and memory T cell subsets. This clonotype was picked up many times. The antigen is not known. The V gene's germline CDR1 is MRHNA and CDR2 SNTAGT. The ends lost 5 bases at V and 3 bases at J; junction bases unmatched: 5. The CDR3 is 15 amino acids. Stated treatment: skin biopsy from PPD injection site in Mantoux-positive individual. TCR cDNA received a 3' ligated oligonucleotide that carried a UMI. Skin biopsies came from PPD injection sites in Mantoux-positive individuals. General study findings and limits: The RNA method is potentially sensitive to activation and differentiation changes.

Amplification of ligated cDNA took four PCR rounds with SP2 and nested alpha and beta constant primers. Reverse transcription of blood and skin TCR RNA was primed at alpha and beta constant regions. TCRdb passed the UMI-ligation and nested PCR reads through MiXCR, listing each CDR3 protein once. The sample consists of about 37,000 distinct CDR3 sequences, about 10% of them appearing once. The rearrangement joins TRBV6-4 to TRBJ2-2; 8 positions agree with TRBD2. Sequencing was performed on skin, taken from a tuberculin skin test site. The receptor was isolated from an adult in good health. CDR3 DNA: TGTGCCAGCAGTCCCAGCGGGGGAGACACCGGGGAGCTGTTTTTT. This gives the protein CASSPSGGDTGELFF.